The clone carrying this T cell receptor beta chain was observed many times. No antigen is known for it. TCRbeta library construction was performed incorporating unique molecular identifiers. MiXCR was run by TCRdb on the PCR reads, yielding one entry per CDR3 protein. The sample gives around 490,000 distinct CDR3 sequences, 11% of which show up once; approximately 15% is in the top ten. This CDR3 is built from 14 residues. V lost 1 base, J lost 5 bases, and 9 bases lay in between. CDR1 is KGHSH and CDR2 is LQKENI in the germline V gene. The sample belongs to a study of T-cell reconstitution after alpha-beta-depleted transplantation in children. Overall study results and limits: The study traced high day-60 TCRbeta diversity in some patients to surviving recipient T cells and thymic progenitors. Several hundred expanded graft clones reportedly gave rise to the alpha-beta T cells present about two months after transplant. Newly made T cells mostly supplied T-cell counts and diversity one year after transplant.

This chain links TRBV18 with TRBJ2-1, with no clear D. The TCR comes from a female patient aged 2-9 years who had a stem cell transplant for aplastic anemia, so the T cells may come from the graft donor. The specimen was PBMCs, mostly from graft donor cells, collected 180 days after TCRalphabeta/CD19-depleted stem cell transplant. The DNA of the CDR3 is TGTGCCAGCTCACCACAGGCTGCTAACAATGAGCAGTTCTTC. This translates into CASSPQAANNEQFF.